What follows are 16 T cell receptor beta chains derived from one specimen sequenced in a study of blood T cell repertoires in COVID-19. Profiled with immunoSEQ multiplex PCR; TCRdb holds only in-frame clones, not every one. The sample shows tens of thousands of clones, around 82% of them seen only once. Material: peripheral blood. The receptors here all came from a man older than 75 with active or convalescent COVID-19.

V usage is TRBV6-5 and J usage is TRBJ2-2; D unresolved. CDR1 and CDR2 from the germline V gene are MNHEY and SVGAGI. The V end was cut by 7 bases, the J end by 6 bases, with 9 bases between. The CDR3 totals 12 residues. CDR3 DNA sequence: TGTGCCAGCAACACGCAGTCCGGGGAGCTGTTTTTT. Translation: CASNTQSGELFF.

This sequence joins TRBV24-1 and TRBJ1-2; 8 bases are shared with TRBD1. The CDR3 has 16 residues. Germline V gene data show CDR1 as KGHDR and CDR2 as SFDVKD. Germline trimming cut 5 bases from V and 4 bases from J; bases unmatched to any gene: 11. Here the CDR3 reads CATSGPGQGSGYGYTF. CDR3 DNA: TGTGCCACCAGTGGACCTGGACAGGGATCGGGCTATGGCTACACCTTC.

Only a few counts were recorded for this clone. The V gene is TRBV29-1, the J gene TRBJ2-1; 8 positions match TRBD2. Germline V gene sequence: CDR1 SQVTM, CDR2 ANQGSEA. CDR3 length equals 14 residues. J was trimmed by 7 bases and V by 5 bases; bases with no gene match: 10. In nucleotides, the CDR3 is TGCAGCGTTTGGGCTGGGCCGGGGGGGAATGAGCAGTTCTTC. The encoded protein is CSVWAGPGGNEQFF.

This clone came up a few times. This rearrangement joins TRBV7-9 to TRBJ1-2; D might be TRBD1 (6 bases). Germline-derived CDR1 and CDR2 are SEHNR and FQNEAQ (reference sequence). V shed 1 base and J shed 1 base, with 13 bases lying between them. The CDR3 is 16 amino acids. As DNA, the CDR3 is TGTGCCAGCAGCTTAGGGACAGCATACCTTAACTATGGCTACACCTTC. Translated: CASSLGTAYLNYGYTF.

The rearrangement links TRBV11-3 to TRBJ1-1; D is uncertain. Germline CDR1 is SGHNT and CDR2 is YENEEA. The CDR3 runs 12 residues. Trimming cost V 5 bases and J 1 base, with 5 bases left between them. CDR3 protein: CASSLRNTEAFF. CDR3 bases: TGTGCCAGCAGCCTAAGGAACACTGAAGCTTTCTTT. The complete variable domain, with remaining parts taken from reference TRBV11-3 and TRBJ1-1, reads EAGVVQSPRYKIIEKKQPVAFWCNPISGHNTLYWYLQNLGQGPELLIRYENEEAVDDSQLPKDRFSAERLKGVDSTLKIQPAELGDSAVYLCASSLRNTEAFFGQGTRLTVV.

The chain links TRBV19 to TRBJ2-7; 7 nucleotides match TRBD1. CDR3 length equals 13 residues. Germline CDR1 is LNHDA and CDR2 is SQIVND (reference sequence). V was clipped by 6 bases and J by 5 bases; unmatched bases: 7. The CDR3, as DNA: TGTGCCAGTAGACGAGGACAGGATCACGAGCAGTACTTC. Residues: CASRRGQDHEQYF.

CDR3 nucleotide sequence: TGCAGCGCTGGAACCTCGCGGTACGAGCAGTACTTC. Residues: CSAGTSRYEQYF. The chain couples TRBV29-1 to TRBJ2-7; D gene uncertain. The CDR3 loop spans 12 amino acids. From germline, CDR1 is SQVTM and CDR2 ANQGSEA. Between the trimmed V and J ends, which lost 7 bases and 4 bases, there was a span of 14 bases.

V usage is TRBV2 and J usage is TRBJ2-1; tentatively, D is TRBD2 (5 bases). V lost 7 bases, J lost 5 bases, and 21 bases lay in between. This CDR3 contains 16 residues. CDR1 and CDR2 from the germline V gene are SNHLY and FYNNEI. The CDR3 spells CASKEPPGLGNNEQFF. The CDR3 nucleotides are TGTGCCAGCAAGGAGCCCCCCGGACTGGGGAACAATGAGCAGTTCTTC.

The rearrangement uses TRBV7-6 and TRBJ2-1, with D possibly being TRBD1 (6 bases). Trimming left V 5 bases short and J 9 bases short, with 23 bases between. From germline, CDR1 is SGHVS and CDR2 FNYEAQ. The CDR3 is made up of 16 amino acids. In DNA form, the CDR3 reads TGTGCCAGCAGCCGTATTCAGGGCAGGGGCCAGGGTGAGCAGTTCTTC. Translation: CASSRIQGRGQGEQFF.

V and J are TRBV5-1 and TRBJ2-2, with TRBD1 matching 11 bases. V gave up 3 bases and J gave up 0 bases; unmatched junction bases: 7. The CDR3 contains 18 residues. Looked up from germline, CDR1 is SGHRS and CDR2 is YFSETQ. CDR3 nucleotides: TGCGCCAGCAGCTGGACCGGGACAGGGGGATCGAACACCGGGGAGCTGTTTTTT. This encodes CASSWTGTGGSNTGELFF.

This clone was counted a few times. The V gene is TRBV14, the J gene TRBJ2-5, with a weak D call TRBD1 (5 bases). CDR3 length: 14 amino acids. Trimming left V 6 bases short and J 7 bases short, with 18 bases between. Germline-derived CDR1 and CDR2 are SGHDN and FVKESK. The CDR3, as DNA: TGTGCCAGCAGTCCGGCAGGGCGGATGGGGACCCAGTACTTC. It codes for CASSPAGRMGTQYF.

CDR3 nucleotides: TGTGCCAGCTCAAACGTAGGAGGGGACACAGATACGCAGTATTTT. As protein: CASSNVGGDTDTQYF. J is TRBJ2-3 and V is TRBV18; D is perhaps TRBD2 (6 bases). CDR1 and CDR2 from the germline V gene are KGHSH and LQKENI. V dropped 5 bases and J dropped 2 bases, with 14 bases sitting between them. The CDR3 loop spans 15 amino acids.

V is TRBV5-1 and J is TRBJ1-1, with TRBD1 as a possible D gene (5 bases). Germline values: CDR1 SGHRS, CDR2 YFSETQ. V was pared by 4 bases and J by 1 base, with 14 bases between. The CDR3 covers 15 residues. CDR3 sequence reads: CASSPGGGTNTEAFF. The DNA for the CDR3 is TGCGCCAGCAGCCCCGGGGGGGGGACGAACACTGAAGCTTTCTTT.

J is TRBJ2-5 and V is TRBV12-5; 9 positions match TRBD2. Germline V gene data show CDR1 as LGHNT and CDR2 as FRNRAP. With 1 base clipped from V and 5 bases from J, the junction kept 11 bases outside the gene matches. CDR3 length: 17 residues. The CDR3 nucleotides read TGTGCTAGTGGTTTGGGGGGTGGCGGGAGGGCCGCGGAGACCCAGTACTTC. This encodes CASGLGGGGRAAETQYF.

The rearrangement uses TRBV7-2 and TRBJ2-7; unclear D gene. The V and J ends lost 5 bases and 4 bases respectively, with 21 bases between them. Per germline, CDR1 SGHTA and CDR2 FQGNSA. The CDR3 contains 16 residues. The DNA of the CDR3 is TGTGCCAGCAGCCCACCTCCAACAGTGTGGAAATACGAGCAGTACTTC. It encodes CASSPPPTVWKYEQYF.

Comment on this clone: Different DNA sequences within this sample yield the same CDR3. V is TRBV6-6 and J is TRBJ1-6, with D maybe TRBD1 (6 bases). Looked up from germline, CDR1 is MNHNY and CDR2 is SVGAGI (reference sequence). V shed 3 bases and J shed 12 bases, with 18 bases lying between them. The CDR3 consists of 15 residues. The CDR3 reads CASSYSARGMGPLHF. In DNA form, the CDR3 reads TGTGCCAGCAGTTATTCGGCGAGGGGGATGGGACCCCTCCACTTT.